Following are 9 T cell receptor beta chains from one sample sequenced in a study of T cells after yellow fever vaccination. A single record per CDR3 protein comes from TCRdb applying MiXCR to the 5' RACE reads. The table lists 250,000 or so distinct CDR3 sequences, roughly 3.7% of them singletons. The sequencing used PBMCs, collected 15 days after the yellow fever booster vaccination. Source of these receptors: a young man who received the YFV17D yellow fever vaccine.

This clonotype was recorded at least ten times. The chain recombines TRBV4-3 with TRBJ2-1; TRBD1 or TRBD2 may be the D gene (5 bases each). Germline V gene sequence: CDR1 LGHNA, CDR2 YSLEER. V lost 4 bases and J lost 1, with 17 bases in between. CDR3 size: 17 residues. This CDR3 is CASSPSFGGSSYNEQFF. The CDR3 coding sequence is TGCGCCAGCAGCCCCAGCTTTGGGGGATCTTCCTACAATGAGCAGTTCTTC.

This clonotype was recorded many times. The gene calls are TRBV12-5 and TRBJ2-1; TRBD1 agrees at 8 bases. The junction had 7 bases not matched to a gene; V was cut back by 6 bases and J by 6 bases. The germline V gene has CDR1 LGHNT and CDR2 FRNRAP. The CDR3 totals 14 residues. The CDR3 nucleotides read TGTGCTAGTGGCCCCGGGACAGGTGTCAATGAGCAGTTCTTC. As protein: CASGPGTGVNEQFF.

This clonotype was counted many times. This chain uses TRBV5-1 with TRBJ1-6; tentatively, D is TRBD1 (5 bases). The CDR3 is 15 residues long. Between the trimmed V and J ends, which lost 4 bases and 8 bases, there was a span of 16 bases. Germline assignment: CDR1 SGHRS and CDR2 YFSETQ. CDR3 residues: CASSPAGPGHSPLHF. The DNA of the CDR3 is TGCGCCAGCAGCCCCGCGGGGCCCGGGCATTCACCCCTCCACTTT. The complete variable domain, with remaining parts taken from reference TRBV5-1 and TRBJ1-6, reads KAGVTQTPRYLIKTRGQQVTLSCSPISGHRSVSWYQQTPGQGLQFLFEYFSETQRNKGNFPGRFSGRQFSNSRSEMNVSTLELGDSALYLCASSPAGPGHSPLHFGNGTRLTVT.

This clonotype was seen repeatedly, ten times or more. The chain carries TRBV5-1 and TRBJ1-1; D gene uncertain. V lost 1 base and J 2 bases, leaving 9 bases between the germline ends. This CDR3 is 14 amino acids long. CDR1 is SGHRS, CDR2 YFSETQ, per germline. The CDR3 is CASSLTPSNTEAFF. The DNA of the CDR3 is TGCGCCAGCAGCTTGACTCCCTCCAACACTGAAGCTTTCTTT.

This clonotype was counted at least ten times. The rearrangement uses TRBV5-4 and TRBJ1-2; D might be TRBD1 (6 bases). Germline V gives CDR1 SGHNT, CDR2 YYREEE (reference sequence). CDR3 length equals 12 residues. The V gene lost 10 bases and the J gene lost 2 bases, with 12 bases spanning the gap. CDR3 nucleotides: TGTGCCGGGGGGCGCGGGAACTATGGCTACACCTTC. Encoded protein: CAGGRGNYGYTF.

Many counts were recorded for this clonotype. The V and J genes are TRBV20-1 and TRBJ2-1; 9 positions agree with TRBD2. CDR1 is DFQATT, CDR2 SNEGSKA, per germline (reference sequence). J gave up 8 bases and V 7 bases, and 12 bases lay outside the gene matches. The CDR3 sequence is 14 residues long. CDR3 protein: CSGPEAGGGDEQFF. The CDR3 DNA reads as TGCAGTGGGCCGGAAGCGGGGGGCGGGGATGAGCAGTTCTTC.

At least ten counts were recorded for this clonotype. The chain is built from TRBV27 and TRBJ2-1; 9 bases map to TRBD2. V lost 3 bases, J lost 10 bases, and 10 bases stayed unmatched. The CDR3 spans 15 residues. CDR1 is MNHEY and CDR2 is SMNVEV in the germline V gene (reference sequence). This chain's CDR3 is CASSFSAGGPWEQFF. CDR3 DNA sequence: TGTGCCAGCAGTTTTTCGGCGGGGGGGCCTTGGGAGCAGTTCTTC.

This clonotype came up many times. Mismatch with germline at one junction end may stem from a read error. CDR3 protein: CASTSGGGNPGELFF. Here the CDR3 DNA reads TGTGCCAGTACCTCGGGAGGAGGGAACCCCGGGGAGCTGTTTTTT. The gene calls are TRBV19 and TRBJ2-2, with TRBD2 identical over 7 bases. Germline CDR1 and CDR2: LNHDA and SQIVND (reference sequence). This CDR3 spans 15 amino acids.

This clonotype has ten or more counts. CDR3 in DNA: TGTGCCATCAGTGACCCCACAGGGTACGGGGAGACCCAGTACTTC. This codes for CAISDPTGYGETQYF. The chain joins TRBV10-3 to TRBJ2-5, with a weak D call TRBD1 (6 bases). This CDR3 is built from 15 residues. V shed 3 bases and J shed 5 bases, with 16 bases lying between them. Germline CDR1 reads ENHRY; CDR2 reads SYGVKD.